This TCR beta chain comes out of a study of CD8 T cells in Susac syndrome (dated 2019 in TCRdb). Regarding the research as a whole: Repertoire sequencing was used to test whether CD8+ T cell activation and differentiation in Susac syndrome was antigen driven. CD8+ T cell repertoire clonality was compared between some 13 healthy donors, about 14 Susac syndrome patients and 15 multiple sclerosis patients. Overall study results and their limits: The number of individuals in the TCR sequencing and HLA analysis was acknowledged as relatively small.

From the cysteine up to the phenylalanine, the CDR3 has a length of 14 residues. Only the CDR3 region is kept as DNA, spanning 42 bases read in frame from base 1. V loses 3 bases, J loses 7 bases, and the germline ends lie 13 bases apart. The germline V gene encodes CDR1 LGHNA and CDR2 YSLEER. High-throughput TCR beta sequencing profiled peripheral blood CD8+ and CD4+ T cells from healthy donors, Susac syndrome patients and multiple sclerosis patients. The healthy donors served as controls matched for age and sex. CD8+ TEMRA cells were enriched by FACS, while bulk CD8+ and CD4+ T cells were purified by magnetic negative isolation. Blood was collected in EDTA tubes and processed within 24 hours, with PBMCs isolated through density gradient centrifugation. PBMCs intended for TCR sequencing were cryopreserved in liquid nitrogen and were subsequently thawed in a 37 degrees C water bath. The sorted or isolated CD4+, CD8+ and CD8+ TEMRA cells had a purity of 90% or higher.

RNA was extracted using the RNeasy kit, and about 0.5 to 1 ug of the RNA was reverse transcribed with random hexamers. TCR beta CDR3 regions were amplified with the immunoSEQ multiplex PCR assay covering 54 Vbeta and 13 Jbeta segments. PCR amplification bias was corrected using a synthetic template baseline for primer optimization and computational correction. The authors' analysis ran thus. Reads were annotated to V, D and J genes per IMGT and analyzed with immunoSEQ Analyzer, keeping only productive sequences. Clonality was computed as one minus Shannon entropy normalized by log2 of the number of productive unique sequences. For each patient and control, public and private clones were evaluated within the 100 most prevalent clones. Clones were defined as Susac-specific when absent from the healthy and MS cohorts, from 1,000 to 1,100 published viral clones and from other ImmuneACCESS disease sequences. The raw public data were reprocessed by TCRdb itself: fastp quality trimming at Q25, MiXCR clonotype calling, in-frame beta chains only. All rows with the same CDR3 protein become a single entry with the most common DNA and genes. The V and J calls, along with clone size, are taken from TCRdb and not from the paper's own processing. The sample table contains around 50,000 distinct CDR3 sequences; only one count was recorded for 92% of them. The ten top clones hold roughly 0.45% of the sample.

Note on this clonotype: There is no known antigen for this receptor. No much larger clone exists at a distance of one base, and base qualities are not known.

The rearrangement combines TRBV4-3 with TRBJ2-1, with no confident D gene call. Sequences were obtained from CD8+ T cells from PBMCs. This receptor was obtained from a human donor in good health. The DNA is as follows: TGCGCCAGCAGCCAGCACAACTCCCGTAATGAGCAGTTCTTC. This gives the protein CASSQHNSRNEQFF.